This entry describes one TCR beta chain. The CDR3 contains 14 residues. Between the trimmed V and J ends, which lost 1 base and 2 bases, there was a span of 8 bases. The germline V gene has CDR1 SGHTA and CDR2 FQGNSA. The data were taken from a study of T cell changes during pregnancy in multiple sclerosis. Generated by immunoSEQ multiplex PCR, the TCRdb table keeps only in-frame clones and is missing some. This table has around 41,000 clones, 90% to 95% appearing once. The chain uses TRBV7-2 and TRBJ1-1, with D hard to call. This TCR came from a female donor in good health, enrolled as a control in a pregnancy study. This specimen consisted of CD4+ T cells from peripheral blood mononuclear cells, obtained in the third trimester of pregnancy. In DNA form, the CDR3 reads TGTGCCAGCAGCTTAGGCAGGTCAAACACTGAAGCTTTCTTT. Amino acids: CASSLGRSNTEAFF.